The TCR beta chain described here comes from a study of CD8 T cells in ankylosing spondylitis (dated by TCRdb to the late 2010s). For the wider study: The study set out to find disease-linked TCR variants by profiling T cell receptor beta repertoires in ankylosing spondylitis patients and healthy donors. Peripheral blood was sampled, and synovial fluid was also collected from ankylosing spondylitis patients. The full study cohort comprised approximately 23 ankylosing spondylitis patients and approximately 100 healthy donors. Overall study outcomes, separate from this receptor: Some motif variants had previously been reported in the synovial fluid and blood of reactive arthritis patients, which suggests shared mechanisms of disease initiation. The disease-linked clones were reported to be significantly enriched in matched synovial fluid samples from ankylosing spondylitis patients. Blood from ankylosing spondylitis patients appeared to be characterized by a TCR beta motif made up of under ten highly homologous amino acid variants. A CD8+ phenotype was shown by the disease-linked clones, which were found at relatively low frequencies in peripheral blood.

The table lists this clonotype with many counts. It has no known antigen specificity. Per-base quality was not reported, and no clone a single base away is much larger than it. The listed sequencing device is Illumina HiSeq 2500. Quantitative 5'-RACE with molecular barcodes was used to prepare TCR beta libraries. As for the authors' bioinformatics: A new computational method based on a probabilistic model of VDJ rearrangement was used to identify disease-linked TCR variants. TCRdb reanalyzed the raw reads on its own, using fastp at Q25 for trimming and MiXCR for clone calling, and kept in-frame beta chains. A single entry per CDR3 protein holds the most common genes and DNA from its merged rows. The V and J calls reflect TCRdb's pipeline rather than the authors' work. Present in this sample are approximately 40,000 distinct CDR3 sequences, 5.5% to 7.5% of which were seen just once. Approximately 12% of the sample belongs to the ten largest clones.

The sample comprised blood, either unsorted or a sorted T cell fraction (not recorded which). This sequence originates from a male donor with ankylosing spondylitis or in good health (not recorded which).

CDR3 protein: CSVTGLAGADPSTDTQYF. The DNA sequence follows: TGCAGCGTTACCGGACTAGCGGGGGCCGACCCTAGCACAGATACGCAGTATTTT. This receptor chain uses TRBV29-1 and TRBJ2-3, with 13 bases aligning to TRBD2. The CDR3, cysteine through phenylalanine, is 18 amino acids long. Only the CDR3 region is kept as DNA, spanning 54 bases read in frame from base 1. CDR1 and CDR2, per the germline V gene, are SQVTM and ANQGSEA. Trimming takes 5 bases off V and 0 bases off J; junction bases not matched to a gene: 11.